The 29 T cell receptor beta chains in this list originate from one sample, sequenced in a study of blood T cell repertoires in COVID-19. Here immunoSEQ multiplex PCR was the method, and the copy in TCRdb shows in-frame clones only, minus some. The sample contains 85,000 to 90,000 clones, roughly 76% of which appear only once. The sequencing sample was made of peripheral blood. Every receptor here comes from a woman of 80 years or more with active or convalescent COVID-19.

This chain uses TRBV28 with TRBJ1-5, with unresolved D. Deletions cut 5 bases from V and 8 bases from J, with 13 bases between. The CDR3 loop spans 13 amino acids. CDR1 MDHEN and CDR2 SYDVKM come from the germline V gene. CDR3 DNA sequence: TGTGCCAGCAGTCCCCCGCCGACAAAGCCCCAGCATTTT. Its protein product is CASSPPPTKPQHF.

V gene TRBV29-1 combines with J gene TRBJ1-5, with 8 bases matching TRBD1. Germline V lookup: CDR1 SQVTM, CDR2 ANQGSEA. V was pared by 7 bases and J by 7 bases, with 15 bases of the junction left unmatched. This CDR3 region has 15 residues. In nucleotides, the CDR3 is TGCAGCGGGGGACAGGAGGGGAGTAGCGGACAGCCCCAGCATTTT. Protein sequence: CSGGQEGSSGQPQHF. The whole variable domain, remainder taken from reference TRBV29-1 and TRBJ1-5, is SAVISQKPSRDICQRGTSLTIQCQVDSQVTMMFWYRQQPGQSLTLIATANQGSEATYESGFVIDKFPISRPNLTFSTLTVSNMSPEDSSIYLCSGGQEGSSGQPQHFGDGTRLSIL.

V gene TRBV6-1 combines with J gene TRBJ1-1, with D tentatively TRBD1 (5 bases). Germline V gene lookup returns CDR1 MNHNS and CDR2 SASEGT. This CDR3 region has 15 residues. Trimming took 1 base from V and 1 from J, leaving 10 bases between them. CDR3 bases: TGTGCCAGCAGTGAAGGGGGCAGGCAGAACACTGAAGCTTTCTTT. It translates to CASSEGGRQNTEAFF.

The chain has TRBV7-9 and TRBJ1-5; tentative D call: TRBD1 (6 bases). V lost 10 bases and J 2 bases, leaving 15 bases between the germline ends. This CDR3 spans 14 amino acids. Germline V gives CDR1 SEHNR, CDR2 FQNEAQ (reference sequence). Here the CDR3 reads CAKNLGTRNQPQHF. The CDR3 region has the DNA TGTGCCAAGAATTTAGGGACACGCAATCAGCCCCAGCATTTT.

In this sample, this clone turned up once. This rearrangement joins TRBV2 to TRBJ1-1; D call uncertain. The CDR3 runs to 14 residues. Germline values: CDR1 SNHLY, CDR2 FYNNEI. The ends were cut back, 4 bases at V and 0 bases at J, with 9 bases in the middle. The CDR3 sequence is CASSVSSVNTEAFF. DNA for the CDR3: TGTGCCAGCAGTGTTAGCTCGGTGAACACTGAAGCTTTCTTT.

This clone has only one observation. This sequence joins TRBV3-1 (or the pseudogene TRBV3-2) and TRBJ1-3; TRBD1 agrees at 8 bases. This CDR3 spans 16 amino acids. Germline CDR1 LGHDT, CDR2 YNNKEL (reference sequence). V trimming: 3 bases; J trimming: 4 bases; junction bases outside the gene matches: 8. The DNA for the CDR3 is TGTGCCAGCAGCCACGAGACAGGGGTCGGGGGAAACACCATATATTTT. Amino acid sequence: CASSHETGVGGNTIYF.

This clone turned up a few times. The CDR3: CASSFGTGRQPQHF. The CDR3 DNA is TGTGCCAGCAGTTTCGGGACAGGGAGGCAGCCCCAGCATTTT. The chain links TRBV28 to TRBJ1-5; TRBD1 matches at 9 bases. The V gene's germline CDR1 is MDHEN and CDR2 SYDVKM. This CDR3 spans 14 amino acids. After removal of 3 bases from V and 7 bases from J, the junction contained 4 bases not matched to a gene.

The chain uses TRBV9 and TRBJ1-2; D is possibly TRBD1 (6 bases). Germline V gene lookup returns CDR1 SGDLS and CDR2 YYNGEE. This CDR3 is 14 amino acids long. V dropped 3 bases and J dropped 8 bases, with 17 bases sitting between them. CDR3 nucleotide sequence: TGTGCCAGCAGCGCCGGGACACCGCCTATGGGCTACACCTTC. Translated, it gives CASSAGTPPMGYTF.

The chain couples TRBV7-9 to TRBJ1-2; TRBD1 matches at 8 bases. CDR3 length: 15 amino acids. Germline values: CDR1 SEHNR, CDR2 FQNEAQ (reference sequence). V shed 5 bases, J shed 6 bases, and the junction held 11 bases outside the gene matches. The CDR3 DNA reads as TGTGCCAGCAGCGCCGCGGACAGGGTACGCGATGGCTACACCTTC. This encodes CASSAADRVRDGYTF.

The chain links TRBV3-1 (or the pseudogene TRBV3-2) to TRBJ1-6; maybe TRBD1 (5 bases). V lost 0 bases, J lost 10 bases, and 13 bases lay in between. The CDR3 loop spans 15 amino acids. Germline values: CDR1 LGHDT, CDR2 YNNKEL (reference sequence). DNA of the CDR3: TGTGCCAGCAGCCAAGAAGGCAGGGTAAAATCACCCCTCCACTTT. This gives the protein CASSQEGRVKSPLHF.

The CDR3 nucleotides are TGCACCAGCAGCCAAGTGTATAGGAGGGATCAGCCCCAGCATTTT. This sequence encodes CTSSQVYRRDQPQHF. This chain joins TRBV1 and TRBJ1-5. TRBV1 is an annotated pseudogene. This CDR3 contains 15 residues.

The chain links TRBV7-8 to TRBJ1-3; weak D call: TRBD1 (6 bases). This CDR3 spans 15 amino acids. In germline, CDR1 is SGHVS, CDR2 FQNEAQ. Trimming removed 1 base at V and 3 bases at J, with 10 bases between. CDR3 nucleotides: TGTGCCAGCAGCTTAGACAGGGTCATTGGAAACACCATATATTTT. Translated: CASSLDRVIGNTIYF.

DNA for the CDR3: TGTGCCAGTAGTACGTCACAGGGGGCCTACGAGCAGTACTTC. Translated: CASSTSQGAYEQYF. This chain connects TRBV19 to TRBJ2-7; TRBD1 aligns across 8 bases. Germline trimming cut 4 bases from V and 2 bases from J; bases unmatched to any gene: 4. Germline CDR1 reads LNHDA; CDR2 reads SQIVND (reference sequence). The CDR3 is 14 amino acids.

This sequence joins TRBV5-1 and TRBJ1-2; 9 nucleotides agree with TRBD1. The CDR3 consists of 15 residues. Germline-derived CDR1 and CDR2 are SGHRS and YFSETQ. Trimming removed 4 bases from V and 4 bases from J; junction bases left unmatched: 8. The CDR3 nucleotides read TGCGCCAGCAGCGTTTGGACAGGGGCCCTCTATGGCTACACCTTC. This encodes CASSVWTGALYGYTF.

V is TRBV7-2 and J is TRBJ2-7, with a weak D call TRBD2 (6 bases). Germline V gene data show CDR1 as SGHTA and CDR2 as FQGNSA. The CDR3 totals 16 residues. V was trimmed by 5 bases and J by 0 bases, leaving 17 bases between them. The CDR3 spells CASSPFGTSLSYEQYF. The CDR3 region has the DNA TGTGCCAGCAGCCCCTTCGGGACTTCCCTCTCCTACGAGCAGTACTTC. The full variable domain, completed using reference TRBV7-2 and TRBJ2-7, is GAGVSQSPSNKVTEKGKDVELRCDPISGHTALYWYRQSLGQGLEFLIYFQGNSAPDKSGLPSDRFSAERTGGSVSTLTIQRTQQEDSAVYLCASSPFGTSLSYEQYFGPGTRLTVT.

The rearrangement joins TRBV11-2 to TRBJ2-2; D call uncertain. The V and J ends lost 2 bases and 3 bases respectively, with 4 bases between them. Per the germline V gene, CDR1 is SGHAT and CDR2 is FQNNGV. This CDR3 region has 13 residues. The CDR3 reads CASSLQYTGELFF. The CDR3 DNA follows: TGTGCCAGCAGCTTACAGTACACCGGGGAGCTGTTTTTT.

Only a few counts were recorded for this clone. Distinct nucleotide sequences in the sample also encode this CDR3. The V call is TRBV3-1 (or the pseudogene TRBV3-2), the J call TRBJ1-5; D remains ambiguous. V was clipped by 0 bases and J by 6 bases, with 6 bases between them. The CDR3 is 13 amino acids. Germline lookup yields CDR1 LGHDT and CDR2 YNNKEL (reference sequence). CDR3 bases: TGTGCCAGCAGCCAAGACGTGAGTCAGCCCCAGCATTTT. It translates to CASSQDVSQPQHF.

This clone has a single count. The genes are TRBV27 and TRBJ2-7, with 7 bases that match TRBD2. The V segment lost 3 bases and the J segment 1 base; nucleotides outside the gene matches: 3. Germline loops: CDR1 MNHEY, CDR2 SMNVEV (reference sequence). The CDR3 spans 14 residues. The CDR3 sequence is CASSFGRMSYEQYF. The CDR3 bases are TGTGCCAGCAGTTTCGGGAGGATGTCCTACGAGCAGTACTTC.

The chain joins TRBV6-1 to TRBJ2-7; 7 bases match TRBD1. The V gene end was trimmed by 5 bases and the J gene end by 4 bases; junction bases not matched to a gene: 8. The CDR3 is made up of 14 amino acids. CDR1 and CDR2 from the germline V gene are MNHNS and SASEGT. The CDR3 nucleotides read TGTGCCAGCAGTTATCCAGGGGGTGGGTACGAGCAGTACTTC. Translated: CASSYPGGGYEQYF.

This chain connects TRBV5-1 to TRBJ2-7, with TRBD2 matching over 12 bases. Trimming removed 3 bases from V and 3 bases from J; junction bases left unmatched: 4. The germline V gene encodes CDR1 SGHRS and CDR2 YFSETQ. This CDR3 contains 15 residues. Written as DNA, the CDR3 is TGCGCCAGCAGCTCAGGACTAGCGGGAAGCTACGAGCAGTACTTC. Protein product: CASSSGLAGSYEQYF.

The sample holds a few counts of this clone. The chain links TRBV5-1 to TRBJ1-2; perhaps TRBD1 as D (5 bases). Trimming cost V 5 bases and J 5 bases, with 13 bases left between them. The germline CDR1 and CDR2 sequences are SGHRS and YFSETQ. The CDR3 has 13 residues. CDR3 nucleotides: TGCGCCAGCAGAGCGGGACCTCTTTATGGCTACACCTTC. Its translation: CASRAGPLYGYTF.

The rearrangement uses TRBV19 and TRBJ2-7; possibly TRBD2 for D (5 bases). Looked up from germline, CDR1 is LNHDA and CDR2 is SQIVND (reference sequence). CDR3 length: 14 amino acids. The ends were cut back, 1 base at V and 2 bases at J, with 9 bases in the middle. The CDR3 protein is CASSIGGRTYEQYF. The CDR3 DNA follows: TGTGCCAGTAGTATAGGAGGGCGAACCTACGAGCAGTACTTC.

The V gene is TRBV7-9, the J gene TRBJ1-1; D remains ambiguous. The CDR3 is 14 residues long. Trimming removed 1 base at V and 0 bases at J, with 6 bases between. The germline V gene encodes CDR1 SEHNR and CDR2 FQNEAQ (reference sequence). The CDR3 loop is CASSLGPVNTEAFF. CDR3 sequence (DNA): TGTGCCAGCAGCTTAGGCCCGGTGAACACTGAAGCTTTCTTT.

By sample share, this clone is medium-sized (0.01 to 0.1%). The chain links TRBV2 to TRBJ1-1; a weak D match, TRBD1 (5 bases). The ends were cut back, 5 bases at V and 1 base at J, with 8 bases in the middle. This CDR3 contains 13 residues. Looked up from germline, CDR1 is SNHLY and CDR2 is FYNNEI. The CDR3 reads CASSKDRNTEAFF. CDR3 nucleotide sequence: TGTGCCAGCAGTAAAGACAGGAACACTGAAGCTTTCTTT.

The chain employs TRBV19 and TRBJ2-5, with 8 bases fitting TRBD1. CDR3 length equals 14 residues. The germline gives CDR1 LNHDA, CDR2 SQIVND (reference sequence). With 3 bases clipped from V and 5 bases from J, the junction kept 5 bases outside the gene matches. The CDR3 region is CASSIPAGGETQYF. Written as DNA, the CDR3 is TGTGCCAGTAGTATTCCGGCAGGGGGCGAGACCCAGTACTTC. The whole variable domain, filled in from reference TRBV19 and TRBJ2-5, reads DGGITQSPKYLFRKEGQNVTLSCEQNLNHDAMYWYRQDPGQGLRLIYYSQIVNDFQKGDIAEGYSVSREKKESFPLTVTSAQKNPTAFYLCASSIPAGGETQYFGPGTRLLVL.

The rearrangement links TRBV20-1 to TRBJ2-5; TRBD2 aligns across 12 bases. In germline, CDR1 is DFQATT, CDR2 SNEGSKA (reference sequence). Trimming cost V 3 bases and J 7 bases; bases outside gene matches: 9. The CDR3 sequence is 15 residues long. CDR3 loop: CSASSSSGGAGTQYF. The CDR3 region has the DNA TGCAGTGCTAGTAGCTCTAGCGGGGGGGCCGGGACCCAGTACTTC.

CDR3 amino acids: CASSQHRTSTDTQYF. As DNA, the CDR3 is TGCGCCAGCAGCCAGCACAGGACCTCCACAGATACGCAGTATTTT. The chain uses TRBV4-3 and TRBJ2-3; D is perhaps TRBD1 (5 bases). This CDR3 has 15 amino acids. The germline V gene encodes CDR1 LGHNA and CDR2 YSLEER. V was pared by 3 bases and J by 2 bases, with 12 bases between.

The chain is built from TRBV6-5 and TRBJ2-3; TRBD1 matches at 7 bases. V trimming: 8 bases; J trimming: 6 bases; junction bases outside the gene matches: 14. The CDR3 sequence is 15 residues long. Germline-derived CDR1 and CDR2 are MNHEY and SVGAGI. The DNA for the CDR3 is TGTGCCAGCGCCGTGACAGGGAGTAGTGGGGATACGCAGTATTTT. Protein product: CASAVTGSSGDTQYF.

This clone was detected only a few times. The chain uses TRBV12-2 and TRBJ1-5; the listed D gene, TRBD1, was not tested against the DNA. TRBV12-2 is reported as a pseudogene. This CDR3 comprises 16 residues. CDR3 DNA: TGTGCAAGTCGCTCATGCAGGGACAGGGTAGATCAGCCCCAGCATTTT. This translates into CASRSCRDRVDQPQHF.